This entry lists 12 T cell receptor beta chains sequenced from one sample in a study of cytomegalovirus exposure and HLA in healthy donors. Primers: 60 Vbeta forward and 13 Jbeta reverse. Measured with immunoSEQ multiplex PCR; TCRdb has only the in-frame clones, and not every one. The table records tens of thousands of clones, approximately 71% of them present only once. Source material: PBMCs. The receptors come from a man aged 45 to 65 in good health and CMV-seronegative.

This sequence joins TRBV6-6 and TRBJ1-2; TRBD1 is a possible D gene (5 bases). CDR1 is MNHNY and CDR2 is SVGAGI in the germline V gene (reference sequence). V was pared by 6 bases and J by 4 bases, with 12 bases between. The CDR3 length is 13 residues. The CDR3 DNA reads TGTGCCAGCAGCCAAACAGGCGTCTATGGCTACACCTTC. Translating it yields CASSQTGVYGYTF.

The table lists this clone with a few counts. The chain recombines TRBV6-5 with TRBJ2-3, with a possible D match to TRBD1 (6 bases). The V end was cut by 4 bases, the J end by 6 bases, with 8 bases between. Germline loops: CDR1 MNHEY, CDR2 SVGAGI. The CDR3 contains 12 residues. The CDR3 protein is CASSSDRDTQYF. CDR3 DNA sequence: TGTGCCAGCAGTTCCGACAGGGATACGCAGTATTTT.

The chain uses TRBV2 and TRBJ1-5; TRBD1 is a possible D gene (5 bases). The CDR3 spans 14 residues. V lost 4 bases and J 4 bases, leaving 11 bases between the germline ends. CDR1 and CDR2 from the germline V gene are SNHLY and FYNNEI. Here the CDR3 reads CASSVWGGNQPQHF. The CDR3 bases are TGTGCCAGCAGTGTGTGGGGGGGAAATCAGCCCCAGCATTTT.

There are a few counts of this clone. This sequence joins TRBV4-1 and TRBJ2-5; the D gene is possibly TRBD2 (5 bases). The germline gives CDR1 MGHRA, CDR2 YSYEKL. The CDR3 covers 13 residues. Trimming removed 4 bases from V and 4 bases from J, with 10 bases in between. The CDR3 spells CASSPPSGETQYF. The DNA of the CDR3 is TGCGCCAGCAGCCCACCCAGCGGAGAGACCCAGTACTTC.

The CDR3 region has the DNA TGTGCCAGCAGCCGACTGGTAGACTATGGCTACACCTTC. This codes for CASSRLVDYGYTF. The rearrangement uses TRBV11-2 and TRBJ1-2; D not resolved. Trimming took 5 bases from V and 3 from J, leaving 10 bases between them. The CDR3 is made up of 13 amino acids. Germline lookup yields CDR1 SGHAT and CDR2 FQNNGV. Full variable domain (outside the CDR3, taken from reference TRBV11-2 and TRBJ1-2): EAGVAQSPRYKIIEKRQSVAFWCNPISGHATLYWYQQILGQGPKLLIQFQNNGVVDDSQLPKDRFSAERLKGVDSTLKIQPAKLEDSAVYLCASSRLVDYGYTFGSGTRLTVV.

The chain couples TRBV30 to TRBJ1-5, with TRBD1 as a possible D gene (5 bases). Germline V gives CDR1 GTSNPN, CDR2 SVGIG (reference sequence). Deletions cut 1 base from V and 5 bases from J, with 9 bases between. The length of the CDR3 is 13 residues. In DNA form, the CDR3 reads TGTGCCTGGAGTGGCTGGGGCGATCAGCCCCAGCATTTT. It is translated as CAWSGWGDQPQHF.

V is TRBV19 and J is TRBJ1-1; a possible D gene is TRBD1 (6 bases). This CDR3 comprises 14 residues. V was clipped by 5 bases and J by 2 bases, with 12 bases between them. CDR1 and CDR2 (germline): LNHDA, SQIVND (reference sequence). The CDR3, as DNA: TGTGCCAGTAGTGGCGGCAGGGGTAACACTGAAGCTTTCTTT. Encoded protein: CASSGGRGNTEAFF. Full variable domain (rest looked up from reference TRBV19 and TRBJ1-1): DGGITQSPKYLFRKEGQNVTLSCEQNLNHDAMYWYRQDPGQGLRLIYYSQIVNDFQKGDIAEGYSVSREKKESFPLTVTSAQKNPTAFYLCASSGGRGNTEAFFGQGTRLTVV.

The gene calls are TRBV18 and TRBJ2-2, with D perhaps TRBD2 (5 bases). The CDR3 is made up of 15 amino acids. Per germline, CDR1 KGHSH and CDR2 LQKENI. V was trimmed by 3 bases and J by 4 bases, leaving 12 bases between them. The CDR3 nucleotides are TGTGCCAGCTCACCGGGCCGTCGGGGCACCGGGGAGCTGTTTTTT. Translating gives CASSPGRRGTGELFF.

The chain combines TRBV14 with TRBJ2-4; 9 bases are shared with TRBD1. CDR1 is SGHDN and CDR2 is FVKESK in the germline V gene. Germline trimming cut 0 bases from V and 4 bases from J; bases unmatched to any gene: 1. The CDR3 length is 15 residues. CDR3 in DNA: TGTGCCAGCAGCCAAGATGACAGGGGGAAAAACATTCAGTACTTC. Its protein is CASSQDDRGKNIQYF.

The chain joins TRBV18 to TRBJ1-4; D unresolved. The germline V and J ends were trimmed by 6 bases and 4 bases, with 15 bases remaining between them. This CDR3 region has 15 residues. Germline CDR1 is KGHSH and CDR2 is LQKENI. CDR3 protein: CASSLNIRGNEKLFF. The CDR3 nucleotides are TGTGCCAGCTCCCTTAATATCCGGGGTAATGAAAAACTGTTTTTT.

There are a few counts of this clone. The genes are TRBV28 and TRBJ1-6; D ambiguous. This CDR3 comprises 11 residues. The germline V gene has CDR1 MDHEN and CDR2 SYDVKM. Between the trimmed V and J ends, which lost 5 bases and 8 bases, there was a span of 4 bases. The CDR3 protein is CASSLDSPLHF. CDR3 bases: TGTGCCAGCAGTCTAGATTCACCCCTCCACTTT.

The chain has TRBV6-6 and TRBJ1-1, with 7 bases lining up with TRBD1. V lost 2 bases and J lost 0; bases outside the gene matches: 0. Germline CDR1 and CDR2: MNHNY and SVGAGI (reference sequence). CDR3 length: 14 residues. CDR3 sequence (DNA): TGTGCCAGCAGTTACGGGACAGTGAACACTGAAGCTTTCTTT. Translating it yields CASSYGTVNTEAFF.